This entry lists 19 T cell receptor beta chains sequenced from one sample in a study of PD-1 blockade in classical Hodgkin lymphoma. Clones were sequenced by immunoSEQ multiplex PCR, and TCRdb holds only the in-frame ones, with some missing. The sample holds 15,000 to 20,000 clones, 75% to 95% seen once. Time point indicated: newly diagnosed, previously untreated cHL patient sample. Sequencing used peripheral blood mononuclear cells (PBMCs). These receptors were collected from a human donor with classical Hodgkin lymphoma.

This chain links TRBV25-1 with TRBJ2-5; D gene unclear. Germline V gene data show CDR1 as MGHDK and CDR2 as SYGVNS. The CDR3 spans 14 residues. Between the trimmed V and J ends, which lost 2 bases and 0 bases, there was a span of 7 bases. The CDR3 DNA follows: TGTGCCAGCAGTGAAGCCATTAACCAAGAGACCCAGTACTTC. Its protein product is CASSEAINQETQYF. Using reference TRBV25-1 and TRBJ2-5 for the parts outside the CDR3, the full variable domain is EADIYQTPRYLVIGTGKKITLECSQTMGHDKMYWYQQDPGMELHLIHYSYGVNSTEKGDLSSESTVSRIRTEHFPLTLESARPSHTSQYLCASSEAINQETQYFGPGTRLLVL.

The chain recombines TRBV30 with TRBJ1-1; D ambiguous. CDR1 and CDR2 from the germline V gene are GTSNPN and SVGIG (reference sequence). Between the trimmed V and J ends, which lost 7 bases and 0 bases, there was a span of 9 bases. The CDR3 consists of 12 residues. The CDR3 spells CAYDMVNTEAFF. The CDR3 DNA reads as TGTGCCTATGACATGGTGAACACTGAAGCTTTCTTT.

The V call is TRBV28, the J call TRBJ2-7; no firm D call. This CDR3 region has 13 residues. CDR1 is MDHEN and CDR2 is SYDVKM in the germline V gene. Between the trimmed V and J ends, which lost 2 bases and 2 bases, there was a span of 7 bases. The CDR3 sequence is CASSLTVPYEQYF. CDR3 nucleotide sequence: TGTGCCAGCAGTTTAACAGTCCCCTACGAGCAGTACTTC.

The CDR3 bases are TGTGCCAGCTCACTCTCGCAGGGGGCGCTAAACACCGGGGAGCTGTTTTTT. Amino acids: CASSLSQGALNTGELFF. The V gene is TRBV18, the J gene TRBJ2-2; 8 positions match TRBD1. V lost 4 bases to trimming and J lost 2 bases; unmatched junction nucleotides: 9. CDR3 length: 17 residues. Germline CDR1 reads KGHSH; CDR2 reads LQKENI.

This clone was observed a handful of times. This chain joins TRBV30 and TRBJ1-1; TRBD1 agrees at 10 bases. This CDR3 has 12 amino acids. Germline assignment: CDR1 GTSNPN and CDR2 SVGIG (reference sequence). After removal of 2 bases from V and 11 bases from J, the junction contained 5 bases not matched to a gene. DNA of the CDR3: TGTGCCTGGAGTTGGGACAGGGGTCGCGCTTTCTTT. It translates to CAWSWDRGRAFF.

The DNA of the CDR3 is TGTGCCAGCAGCTTGGCCCCAGCGGGAGAGTACAATGAGCAGTTCTTC. This encodes CASSLAPAGEYNEQFF. V gene TRBV5-4 combines with J gene TRBJ2-1, with 8 bases identical to TRBD2. This CDR3 is 16 amino acids long. In germline, CDR1 is SGHNT, CDR2 YYREEE (reference sequence). The V and J ends lost 0 bases and 4 bases, in that order; junction bases with no gene match: 6. The full variable domain, rest sourced from reference TRBV5-4 and TRBJ2-1, is ETGVTQSPTHLIKTRGQQVTLRCSSQSGHNTVSWYQQALGQGPQFIFQYYREEENGRGNFPPRFSGLQFPNYSSELNVNALELDDSALYLCASSLAPAGEYNEQFFGPGTRLTVL.

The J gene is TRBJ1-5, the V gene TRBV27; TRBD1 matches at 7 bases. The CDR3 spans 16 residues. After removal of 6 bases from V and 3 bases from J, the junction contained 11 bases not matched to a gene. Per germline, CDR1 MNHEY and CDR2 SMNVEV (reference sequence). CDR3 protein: CASRMHRGRNNQPQHF. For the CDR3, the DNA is TGTGCCAGCAGGATGCACAGGGGTAGGAACAATCAGCCCCAGCATTTT.

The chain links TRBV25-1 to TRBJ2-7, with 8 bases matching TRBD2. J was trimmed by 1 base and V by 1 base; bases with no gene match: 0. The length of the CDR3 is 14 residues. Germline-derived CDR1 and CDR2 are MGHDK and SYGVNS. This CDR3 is CASSESSGSYEQYF. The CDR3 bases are TGTGCCAGCAGTGAATCTAGCGGGTCCTACGAGCAGTACTTC.

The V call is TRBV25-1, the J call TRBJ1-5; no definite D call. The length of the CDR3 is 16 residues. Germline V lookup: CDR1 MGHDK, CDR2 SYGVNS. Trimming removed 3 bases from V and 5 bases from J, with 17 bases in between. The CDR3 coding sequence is TGTGCCAGCAGTGATTCGGTGGACCCCCGGGATCAGCCCCAGCATTTT. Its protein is CASSDSVDPRDQPQHF.

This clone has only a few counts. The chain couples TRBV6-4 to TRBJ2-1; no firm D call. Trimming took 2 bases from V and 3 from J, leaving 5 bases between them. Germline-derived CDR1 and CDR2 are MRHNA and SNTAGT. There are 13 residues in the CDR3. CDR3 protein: CASSDPDYNEQFF. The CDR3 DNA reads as TGTGCCAGCAGTGACCCTGACTACAATGAGCAGTTCTTC.

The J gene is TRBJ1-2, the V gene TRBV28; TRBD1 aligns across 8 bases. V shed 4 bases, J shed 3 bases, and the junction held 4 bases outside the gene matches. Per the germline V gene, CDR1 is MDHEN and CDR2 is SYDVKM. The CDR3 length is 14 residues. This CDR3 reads CASSWQDRDYGYTF. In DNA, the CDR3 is TGTGCCAGCAGTTGGCAGGACAGGGACTATGGCTACACCTTC.

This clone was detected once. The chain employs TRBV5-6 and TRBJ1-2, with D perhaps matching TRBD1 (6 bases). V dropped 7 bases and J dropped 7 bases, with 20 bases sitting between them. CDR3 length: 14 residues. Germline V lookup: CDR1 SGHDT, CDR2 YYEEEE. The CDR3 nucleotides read TGTGCCAGCGGGTGGAGGGGGGAATTGAGTGGCTACACCTTC. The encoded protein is CASGWRGELSGYTF.

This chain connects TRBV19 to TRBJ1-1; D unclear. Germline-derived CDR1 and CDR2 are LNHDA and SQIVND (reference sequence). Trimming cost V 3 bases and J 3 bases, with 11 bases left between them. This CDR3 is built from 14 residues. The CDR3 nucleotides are TGTGCCAGTAGTATTGCGGCGAGTTACACTGAAGCTTTCTTT. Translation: CASSIAASYTEAFF. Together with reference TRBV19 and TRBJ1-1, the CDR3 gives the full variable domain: DGGITQSPKYLFRKEGQNVTLSCEQNLNHDAMYWYRQDPGQGLRLIYYSQIVNDFQKGDIAEGYSVSREKKESFPLTVTSAQKNPTAFYLCASSIAASYTEAFFGQGTRLTVV.

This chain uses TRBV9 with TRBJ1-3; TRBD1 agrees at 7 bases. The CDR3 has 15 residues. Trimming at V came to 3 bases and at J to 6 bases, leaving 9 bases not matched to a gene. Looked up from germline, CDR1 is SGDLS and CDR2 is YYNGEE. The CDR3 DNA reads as TGTGCCAGCAGCGGACTTCCGGGACAGTCAAACACCATATATTTT. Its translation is CASSGLPGQSNTIYF.

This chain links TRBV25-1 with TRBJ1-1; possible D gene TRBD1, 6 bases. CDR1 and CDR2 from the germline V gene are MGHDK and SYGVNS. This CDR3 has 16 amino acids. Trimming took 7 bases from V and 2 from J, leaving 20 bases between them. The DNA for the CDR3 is TGTGCCAGCATCATCAGGGGAGCGGAGTATAACACTGAAGCTTTCTTT. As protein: CASIIRGAEYNTEAFF.

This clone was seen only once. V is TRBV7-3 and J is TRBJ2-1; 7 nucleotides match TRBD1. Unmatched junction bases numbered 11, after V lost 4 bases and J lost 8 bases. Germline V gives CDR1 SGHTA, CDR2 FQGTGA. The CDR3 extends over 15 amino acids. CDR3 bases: TGTGCCAGCAGCTCGACAGGGACAAGGTCGGATGAGCAGTTCTTC. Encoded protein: CASSSTGTRSDEQFF. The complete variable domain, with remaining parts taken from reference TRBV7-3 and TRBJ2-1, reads GAGVSQTPSNKVTEKGKYVELRCDPISGHTALYWYRQSLGQGPEFLIYFQGTGAADDSGLPNDRFFAVRPEGSVSTLKIQRTERGDSAVYLCASSSTGTRSDEQFFGPGTRLTVL.

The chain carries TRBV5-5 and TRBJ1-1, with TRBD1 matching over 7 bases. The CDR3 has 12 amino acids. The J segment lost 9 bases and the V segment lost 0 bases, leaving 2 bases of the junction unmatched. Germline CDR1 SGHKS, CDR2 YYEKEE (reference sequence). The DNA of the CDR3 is TGTGCCAGCAGCTTGGGACAGGGACAAGCTTTCTTT. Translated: CASSLGQGQAFF. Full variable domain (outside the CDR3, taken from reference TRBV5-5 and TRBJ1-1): DAGVTQSPTHLIKTRGQQVTLRCSPISGHKSVSWYQQVLGQGPQFIFQYYEKEERGRGNFPDRFSARQFPNYSSELNVNALLLGDSALYLCASSLGQGQAFFGQGTRLTVV.

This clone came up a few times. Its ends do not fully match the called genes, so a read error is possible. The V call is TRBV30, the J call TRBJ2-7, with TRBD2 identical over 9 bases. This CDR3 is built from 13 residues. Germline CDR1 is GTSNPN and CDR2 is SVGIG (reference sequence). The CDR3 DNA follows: TGTGCCTGGAGTGTACTCGGCGGGACTAGCAAAGACTTC. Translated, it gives CAWSVLGGTSKDF. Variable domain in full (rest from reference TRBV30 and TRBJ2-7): SQTIHQWPATLVQPVGSPLSLECTVEGTSNPNLYWYRQAAGRGLQLLFYSVGIGQISSEVPQNLSASRPQDRQFILSSKKLLLSDSGFYLCAWSVLGGTSKDFGPGTRLTVT.

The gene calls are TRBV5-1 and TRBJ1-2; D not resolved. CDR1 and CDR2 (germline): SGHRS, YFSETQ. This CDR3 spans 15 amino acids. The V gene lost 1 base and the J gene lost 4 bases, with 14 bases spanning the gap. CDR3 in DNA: TGCGCCAGCAGCTTGAGGGAGGCGGGCGTCTATGGCTACACCTTC. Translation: CASSLREAGVYGYTF.